Listed below are T cell receptor beta chains from one sample, sequenced in a study of T-cell reconstitution after alpha-beta-depleted transplantation in children. One entry per CDR3 protein results from TCRdb running MiXCR on the PCR reads. Among 500,000 to 750,000 distinct CDR3 sequences listed, 20% to 30% were seen once. This specimen consisted of PBMCs, obtained before TCRalphabeta/CD19-depleted stem cell transplant. These receptors originate from a boy less than two years old with Wiskott-Aldrich syndrome, due to receive a stem cell transplant. Both conserved end residues are part of each CDR3. A D gene is named only where the DNA matches it firmly. Only some rows state a clone size, as once, few, many or a class for expanded clones.

size	V	D	J	DNA	CDR3
NA	TRBV25-1	TRBD1	TRBJ1-1	TGTGCCAGCAGTGACCCCAGGGGGGGGGACACTGAAGCTTTCTTT	CASSDPRGGDTEAFF
once	TRBV9	TRBD2	TRBJ2-1	TGTGCCAGCAGCGTAGGGGCAGCGGGAGTTAATGAGCAGTTCTTC	CASSVGAAGVNEQFF
NA	TRBV5-1	TRBD2	TRBJ2-7	TGCGCCAGCAGCTACGGAGCTGCTGGACTAGCGAACTCCTACGAGCAGTACTTC	CASSYGAAGLANSYEQYF
few	TRBV29-1	NA	TRBJ2-7	TGCAGCGTTGAGGGGAGCTACGAGCAGTACTTC	CSVEGSYEQYF
NA	TRBV6-5	NA	TRBJ2-7	TGTGCCAGCAGTTACAAGTGGCCGGCGGCCGAGCAGTACTTC	CASSYKWPAAEQYF
many	TRBV25-1	NA	TRBJ2-6	TGTGCCACCCGGGAATCTGGGGCCAACGTCCTGACTTTC	CATRESGANVLTF
few	TRBV10-3	NA	TRBJ2-1	TGTGCCATCTCCTTACTAAGCTCCTACAATGAGCAGTTCTTC	CAISLLSSYNEQFF
few	TRBV9	TRBD2	TRBJ2-7	TGTGCCAGCAGCGTAGGCCCCGGGACTAGCGGCTCCTACGAGCAGTACTTC	CASSVGPGTSGSYEQYF
NA	TRBV7-2	NA	TRBJ1-6	TGTGCCAGCAGCCCCCGGACAGACTTTCATTCACCCCTCCACTTT	CASSPRTDFHSPLHF
NA	TRBV4-2	TRBD2	TRBJ2-1	TGTGCCAGCAGCCAAGATCAATGGGTGGCTAGCGGATTCTACAATGAGCAGTTCTTC	CASSQDQWVASGFYNEQFF
few	TRBV5-1	NA	TRBJ2-5	TGCGCCAGCAGCCCGGGAGATAGAGAGACCCAGTACTTC	CASSPGDRETQYF
NA	TRBV28	NA	TRBJ1-1	TGTGCCAGTCACGAGGTGAGGAACACTGAAGCTTTCTTT	CASHEVRNTEAFF
few	TRBV27	NA	TRBJ2-7	TGTGCCAGCAGTTCTTACGCAGCACAATACTCCTACGAGCAGTACTTC	CASSSYAAQYSYEQYF
NA	TRBV12-3/TRBV12-4	NA	TRBJ2-5	TGTGCCAGCAGTCCTCGTACCCCGGAGACCCAGTACTTC	CASSPRTPETQYF
few	TRBV12-3/TRBV12-4	NA	TRBJ2-2	TGTGCCAGCAGTCTCGGACACATGAACACCGGGGAGCTGTTTTTT	CASSLGHMNTGELFF
few	TRBV6-1	NA	TRBJ1-5	TGTGCCAGCAGTGAAGCAGGGGCGGACCAGCCCCAGCATTTT	CASSEAGADQPQHF
NA	TRBV5-5	NA	TRBJ1-1	TGTGCCAGCAGCTTGTTATGGAGGAACACTGAAGCTTTCTTT	CASSLLWRNTEAFF
NA	TRBV12-3/TRBV12-4	NA	TRBJ2-2	TGTGCCAGCGGAGGGACGGAGGGGACCGGGGAGCTGTTTTTT	CASGGTEGTGELFF
few	TRBV27	NA	TRBJ2-3	TGTGCCAGCAGGAGGGGCAGCGGTACAGATACGCAGTATTTT	CASRRGSGTDTQYF
NA	TRBV12-3/TRBV12-4	TRBD2	TRBJ2-7	TGTGCCAGCAGTTTAGCGAGAAGGACTAGCGGGGACTACGAGCAGTACTTC	CASSLARRTSGDYEQYF
NA	TRBV6-1	NA	TRBJ1-1	TGTGCCAGCAGTGAAACATTAGGGACTGAAGCTTTCTTT	CASSETLGTEAFF
once	TRBV5-5	TRBD1	TRBJ2-7	TGTGCCAGCAGCGGGACAGGGACAGCCCTCTACGAGCAGTACTTC	CASSGTGTALYEQYF
NA	TRBV24-1	NA	TRBJ2-2	TGTGCCACCAGTGCTGGGACTTCTAACACCTGGGAGCTGTTTTTT	CATSAGTSNTWELFF
few	TRBV12-3/TRBV12-4	TRBD1	TRBJ1-2	TGTGCCAGCAGTCGGGACAGGGCCTATGGCTACACCTTC	CASSRDRAYGYTF
NA	TRBV5-1	NA	TRBJ2-5	TGCGCCAGCAACATCCGGGATCCCCAAGAGACCCAGTACTTC	CASNIRDPQETQYF
NA	TRBV4-2	NA	TRBJ1-5	TGTGCCAGCAGCCCGGGGGTTAACTTCAATCAGCCCCAGCATTTT	CASSPGVNFNQPQHF
few	TRBV10-1	NA	TRBJ2-5	TGCGCCAGCAGTGAGTCCGCCGGGACTCCCCCAGAGACCCAGTACTTC	CASSESAGTPPETQYF
NA	TRBV6-5	NA	TRBJ1-6	TGTGCCAGCAGTTACGGGAATTCACCCCTCCACTTT	CASSYGNSPLHF
NA	TRBV20-1	TRBD1	TRBJ2-7	TGCAGTGCTCGCTCTGCGGGACAGGTCTACGAGCAGTACTTC	CSARSAGQVYEQYF
NA	TRBV5-1	NA	TRBJ2-5	TGCGCCAGCAGCTTGGTCGGCGACGCGGAGACCCAGTACTTC	CASSLVGDAETQYF
few	TRBV7-2	NA	TRBJ2-7	TGTGCCAGCAGCCGACCCCTTCAGACAGATTCCTACGAGCAGTACTTC	CASSRPLQTDSYEQYF
NA	TRBV5-1	NA	TRBJ1-4	TGCGCCAGCAGAGGAGCCGACGGATACAATGAAAAACTGTTTTTT	CASRGADGYNEKLFF
NA	TRBV7-2	NA	TRBJ2-1	TGTGCCAGCAGCTCGACGCCCTGGGGGTCCTACAATGAGCAGTTCTTC	CASSSTPWGSYNEQFF
NA	TRBV11-2	NA	TRBJ1-4	TGTGCCAGCAGCTTAGGAGGAGGGCACCTCATCAATGAAAAACTGTTTTTT	CASSLGGGHLINEKLFF
few	TRBV20-1	NA	TRBJ2-1	TGCAGTGCTCTAACCAATTCTTACAATGAGCAGTTCTTC	CSALTNSYNEQFF
NA	TRBV5-1	TRBD2	TRBJ2-3	TGCGCCAGCAGCTTGGCCCGGACTAGCGGGAGTACGGCGATGGATACGCAGTATTTT	CASSLARTSGSTAMDTQYF
once	TRBV29-1	NA	TRBJ2-3	TGCAGCGTTGAAGTCTCGGGAGGCACAGATACGCAGTATTTT	CSVEVSGGTDTQYF
few	TRBV19	NA	TRBJ2-1	TGTGCCAGTAGTACCCAAGCTAGCGCCTCATACAATGAGCAGTTCTTC	CASSTQASASYNEQFF
few	TRBV3-1	NA	TRBJ2-6	TGTGCCAGCAGCCAACCTCGGACCTCTGGGGCCAACGTCCTGACTTTC	CASSQPRTSGANVLTF
NA	TRBV7-6	NA	TRBJ2-2	TGTGCCAGCAGCTTAGGTGCCGGGATCGGCGGGGAGCTGTTTTTT	CASSLGAGIGGELFF
NA	TRBV28	NA	TRBJ2-2	TGTGCCAGCAGACCCGCACCAGTCTGGACGGGACAAAATACGAACACCGGGGAGCTGTTTTTT	CASRPAPVWTGQNTNTGELFF
NA	TRBV19	NA	TRBJ2-2	TGTGCCAGTACCCATCCCAGGGAGACCGGGGAGCTGTTTTTT	CASTHPRETGELFF
few	TRBV10-3	NA	TRBJ2-3	TGTGCCATCGCAGGGGGGAGGGGGACAGATACGCAGTATTTT	CAIAGGRGTDTQYF
NA	TRBV12-3/TRBV12-4	TRBD2	TRBJ2-5	TGTGCCAGCAGCCCCCGGCGGGCGGGAGGGCCTGAGACGGAGACCCAGTACTTC	CASSPRRAGGPETETQYF
NA	TRBV12-3/TRBV12-4	NA	TRBJ2-1	TGTGCCAGCAGTTTTCCGGGCTCCTACAATGAGCAGTTCTTC	CASSFPGSYNEQFF
few	TRBV27	TRBD2	TRBJ2-1	TGTGCCAGCACCAAGACTAGCGGGAGGGCCCGAGGGCTCAATGAGCAGTTCTTC	CASTKTSGRARGLNEQFF
few	TRBV5-5	TRBD2	TRBJ2-1	TGTGCCAGCAGCCCCCGACTAGCGGGAGGAAAGAATGAGCAGTTCTTC	CASSPRLAGGKNEQFF
NA	TRBV12-3/TRBV12-4	NA	TRBJ1-6	TGTGCCAGCAGTCCTGGGGGGGGGTTATCTTATAATTCACCCCTCCACTTT	CASSPGGGLSYNSPLHF
few	TRBV5-1	NA	TRBJ2-1	TGCGCCAGCAGCTTGGTGGACGCTGACAATGAGCAGTTCTTC	CASSLVDADNEQFF
NA	TRBV20-1	TRBD2	TRBJ2-1	TGCTGTGCATCGGGGCTAGCGGGAGAGTCAATTGCAAATGAGCAGTTCTTC	CCASGLAGESIANEQFF
NA	TRBV6-5	TRBD1	TRBJ1-1	TGTGCCAGCAGTTACTCGACACAGGGGGACACTGAAGCTTTCTTT	CASSYSTQGDTEAFF
many	TRBV5-1	NA	TRBJ2-1	TGCGCCAGCACCCGGGTCACAGTCAATGAGCAGTTCTTC	CASTRVTVNEQFF
few	TRBV10-3	NA	TRBJ2-5	TGTGCCATCAGCTGGGGGTTGGCTTTAGAGACCCAGTACTTC	CAISWGLALETQYF
NA	TRBV10-3	TRBD1	TRBJ2-1	TGTGCCATCAGTGAGCCCCCGGATAGACAGGGGCGGGATGAGCAGTTCTTC	CAISEPPDRQGRDEQFF
few	TRBV7-9	NA	TRBJ2-7	TGTGCCAGCAGCCCTGACAGGTTGTACTCCTACGAGCAGTACTTC	CASSPDRLYSYEQYF
NA	TRBV5-1	NA	TRBJ1-1	TGCGCCAGCAGCTTGATACCCTCCATGAACACTGAAGCTTTCTTT	CASSLIPSMNTEAFF
NA	TRBV5-1	NA	TRBJ2-5	TGCGCCAGCAGCTTGGCTCAGGACCAAGAGACCCAGTACTTC	CASSLAQDQETQYF
few	TRBV5-1	NA	TRBJ2-7	TGCGCCAGCTTACCGGGACCGAACTCCTACGAGCAGTACTTC	CASLPGPNSYEQYF
few	TRBV4-2	NA	TRBJ2-5	TGTGCCAGCAGCCAAGGAAGCGGAATATTCCAAGAGACCCAGTACTTC	CASSQGSGIFQETQYF